These 18 T cell receptor beta chains share one sample of origin, sequenced in a study of metastatic and nonmetastatic thyroid tumors. TCRdb re-called the PCR reads via MiXCR. The table has 18,000 or so clones, roughly a fifth seen once. Each patient went into thyroid surgery without having received any treatment. The sequencing sample was made of tumor tissue. The receptors were sampled from a female donor with papillary thyroid cancer or a benign thyroid nodule (not recorded which). Some clones in this sample may be carry-over from other donors' samples.

This rearrangement joins TRBV20-1 to TRBJ2-7, with D perhaps TRBD1 (6 bases). Germline V gene data show CDR1 as DFQATT and CDR2 as SNEGSKA (reference sequence). Trimming stripped 7 bases from V and 5 bases from J, with 18 bases between. The CDR3 spans 13 residues. This chain's CDR3 is CSVRGPSLDEQYF. The CDR3 DNA is TGCAGTGTCAGGGGACCCTCCTTAGACGAGCAGTACTTC.

This clone was recorded many times. This chain's CDR3 is CASGTGGGQPQHF. The CDR3 coding sequence is TGTGCCTCCGGGACAGGGGGCGGGCAGCCCCAGCATTTT. The chain employs TRBV19 and TRBJ1-5; 12 positions match TRBD1. The CDR3 runs 13 residues. Germline trimming cut 11 bases from V and 7 bases from J; bases unmatched to any gene: 6. CDR1 and CDR2 from the germline V gene are LNHDA and SQIVND (reference sequence).

This clone was seen repeatedly, ten times or more. A much more abundant neighbour one base away suggests this may be a read error. The gene calls are TRBV14 and TRBJ2-3; D is undetermined. CDR1 is SGHDN and CDR2 is FVKESK in the germline V gene. The CDR3 is 13 residues long. For the CDR3, the DNA is TGTGCCAGCAGCCAAGACCTCACAGATACGCGGTATTTT. Its protein is CASSQDLTDTRYF.

This clone has at least ten counts. The sample holds other DNA sequences that translate to the same CDR3. This sequence joins TRBV5-1 and TRBJ2-1; perhaps D is TRBD1 or TRBD2 (6 bases each). This CDR3 spans 14 amino acids. CDR1 and CDR2 from the germline V gene are SGHRS and YFSETQ. V was pared by 2 bases and J by 15 bases, with 21 bases between. CDR3 bases: TGCGCCAGCAGCTTACTACTCCGGGACTCCAGGGGGTTCTTC. This encodes CASSLLLRDSRGFF.

The chain carries TRBV6-1 and TRBJ2-3, with TRBD2 matching over 9 bases. V shed 4 bases, J shed 0 bases, and the junction held 2 bases outside the gene matches. Germline CDR1 and CDR2: MNHNS and SASEGT. The CDR3 consists of 15 residues. The CDR3 loop is CASSATSGSTDTQYF. As DNA, the CDR3 is TGTGCCAGCAGTGCTACTAGCGGGAGCACAGATACGCAGTATTTT.

The chain is built from TRBV11-2 and TRBJ2-3; D call uncertain. Looked up from germline, CDR1 is SGHAT and CDR2 is FQNNGV. The V and J ends lost 0 bases and 6 bases respectively, with 13 bases between them. The CDR3 covers 15 residues. The CDR3 DNA sequence: TGTGCCAGCAGCTTAGAGGGCAGTTTGGGGGATACGCAGTATTTT. Amino acids: CASSLEGSLGDTQYF. Full variable domain (outside the CDR3, taken from reference TRBV11-2 and TRBJ2-3): EAGVAQSPRYKIIEKRQSVAFWCNPISGHATLYWYQQILGQGPKLLIQFQNNGVVDDSQLPKDRFSAERLKGVDSTLKIQPAKLEDSAVYLCASSLEGSLGDTQYFGPGTRLTVL.

The table lists this clone with many counts. This rearrangement joins TRBV7-6 to TRBJ1-5; 8 bases are shared with TRBD1. Germline V lookup: CDR1 SGHVS, CDR2 FNYEAQ. The CDR3 has 14 amino acids. With 3 bases clipped from V and 7 bases from J, the junction kept 5 bases outside the gene matches. CDR3 loop: CASSLSGGGQPQHF. In DNA, the CDR3 is TGTGCCAGCAGCTTGTCAGGGGGCGGGCAGCCCCAGCATTTT.

Only a few counts were recorded for this clone. The chain joins TRBV27 to TRBJ2-7; weak D call: TRBD2 (5 bases). This CDR3 has 15 residues. Per the germline V gene, CDR1 is MNHEY and CDR2 is SMNVEV (reference sequence). V gave up 6 bases and J gave up 2 bases, with 17 bases separating them. CDR3 DNA: TGTGCCAGCAGAAGGCAGGTTTTAGCGCCCTACGAGCAGTACTTC. This gives the protein CASRRQVLAPYEQYF.

This clone is judged medium-sized. V is TRBV3-1 and J is TRBJ1-4; no definite D call. The CDR3 has 12 amino acids. From germline, CDR1 is LGHDT and CDR2 YNNKEL (reference sequence). V was trimmed by 3 bases and J by 5 bases, leaving 4 bases between them. CDR3 region: CASSHRNEKLFF. Written as DNA, the CDR3 is TGTGCCAGCAGCCATAGAAATGAAAAACTGTTTTTT. Based on the CDR3 plus reference TRBV3-1 and TRBJ1-4, the full variable domain is DTAVSQTPKYLVTQMGNDKSIKCEQNLGHDTMYWYKQDSKKFLKIMFSYNNKELIINETVPNRFSPKSPDKAHLNLHINSLELGDSAVYFCASSHRNEKLFFGSGTQLSVL.

This clone is judged medium-sized. The chain joins TRBV4-3 to TRBJ2-1; D is ambiguous. With 2 bases removed from V and 7 bases from J, the gap between germline ends came to 9 bases. The CDR3 totals 13 residues. Per germline, CDR1 LGHNA and CDR2 YSLEER. The CDR3: CASSQTKRNEQFF. CDR3 coding DNA: TGCGCCAGCAGCCAAACCAAAAGGAATGAGCAGTTCTTC.

This clone has ten or more counts. The V gene is TRBV27, the J gene TRBJ2-1; the match to TRBD2 covers 7 bases. Losses at the gene ends were 3 bases for V and 5 bases for J; bases not matched to a gene: 4. This CDR3 contains 14 residues. Germline V gene lookup returns CDR1 MNHEY and CDR2 SMNVEV (reference sequence). The CDR3 region has the DNA TGTGCCAGCAGTTTCGGGGGGTCGCACAATGAGCAGTTCTTC. It yields the protein CASSFGGSHNEQFF.

As concerns this clone: The junction departs from the called germline gene at one end, perhaps through a read error. This CDR3 is also generated by other DNA sequences in the sample. This sequence joins TRBV5-1 and TRBJ2-6; D ambiguous. In germline, CDR1 is SGHRS, CDR2 YFSETQ. CDR3 length: 8 amino acids. CDR3 sequence: CASSPPGF. The CDR3 coding sequence is TGCGCCAGCAGCCCTCCCGGTTTC.

This clone was seen a handful of times. This chain's CDR3 is CASSYSNGLPGGGELFF. The CDR3 DNA is TGTGCCAGCAGTTACTCGAATGGCCTCCCGGGCGGCGGGGAGCTGTTTTTT. The V and J genes are TRBV6-6 and TRBJ2-2, with D unclear. V was shortened by 0 bases and J by 7 bases, with 18 bases between the two germline ends. CDR3 length: 17 residues. Germline CDR1 MNHNY, CDR2 SVGAGI (reference sequence).

The table lists this clone with many counts. The V and J genes are TRBV16 and TRBJ1-2, with D hard to call. There are 14 residues in the CDR3. With 3 bases removed from V and 2 bases from J, the gap between germline ends came to 10 bases. Germline values: CDR1 KGHSY, CDR2 FQNENV. The CDR3 DNA reads as TGTGCCAGCAGCCATGGCGTTAGCAACTATGGCTACACCTTC. Amino acids: CASSHGVSNYGYTF.

The chain uses TRBV7-2 and TRBJ2-7; no reliable D call. Germline-derived CDR1 and CDR2 are SGHTA and FQGNSA. Trimming removed 0 bases at V and 6 bases at J, with 15 bases between. The CDR3 consists of 15 residues. This CDR3 is CASSLAPGLGLEQYF. The CDR3, as DNA: TGTGCCAGCAGCTTAGCCCCCGGTTTAGGGCTCGAGCAGTACTTC.

This clone was picked up many times. The same CDR3 also results from other DNA sequences found in this sample. The chain uses TRBV6-5 and TRBJ1-2; D gene uncertain. Germline V CDR1 and CDR2: MNHEY, SVGAGI. The CDR3 length is 13 residues. V was shortened by 2 bases and J by 0 bases, with 4 bases between the two germline ends. The CDR3 sequence is CASSYGPNYGYTF. Written as DNA, the CDR3 is TGTGCCAGCAGTTACGGCCCTAACTATGGCTACACCTTC.

The gene calls are TRBV6-1 and TRBJ1-1; maybe TRBD1 (5 bases). CDR1 is MNHNS and CDR2 is SASEGT in the germline V gene. V was shortened by 8 bases and J by 2 bases, with 18 bases between the two germline ends. The CDR3 has 15 residues. Written as DNA, the CDR3 is TGTGCCAGCGGCCAGACAACTCAGGGAAACACTGAAGCTTTCTTT. It specifies CASGQTTQGNTEAFF.

CDR3 coding DNA: TGTGCCAGCAGTACCTCCCCGACAGGGGCAAATGAGCAGTTCTTC. It codes for CASSTSPTGANEQFF. The rearrangement links TRBV28 to TRBJ2-1, with 8 bases aligning to TRBD1. The V gene end was trimmed by 5 bases and the J gene end by 7 bases; junction bases not matched to a gene: 10. Germline CDR1 MDHEN, CDR2 SYDVKM. The CDR3 covers 15 residues.